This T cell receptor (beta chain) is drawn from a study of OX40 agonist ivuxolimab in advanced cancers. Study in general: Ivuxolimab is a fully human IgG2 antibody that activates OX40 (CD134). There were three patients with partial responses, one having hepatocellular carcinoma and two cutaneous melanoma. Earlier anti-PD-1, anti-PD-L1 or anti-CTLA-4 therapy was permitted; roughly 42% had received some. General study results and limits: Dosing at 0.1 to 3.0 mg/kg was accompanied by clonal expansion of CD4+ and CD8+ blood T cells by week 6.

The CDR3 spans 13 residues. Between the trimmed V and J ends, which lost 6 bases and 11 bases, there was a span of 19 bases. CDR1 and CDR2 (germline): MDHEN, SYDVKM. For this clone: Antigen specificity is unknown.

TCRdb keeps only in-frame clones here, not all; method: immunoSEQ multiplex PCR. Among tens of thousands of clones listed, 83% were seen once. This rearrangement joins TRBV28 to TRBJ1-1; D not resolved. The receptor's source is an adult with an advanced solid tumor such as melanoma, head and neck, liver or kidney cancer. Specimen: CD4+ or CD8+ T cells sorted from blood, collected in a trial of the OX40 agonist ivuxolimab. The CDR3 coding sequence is TGTGCCAGCAGGCTTAGGGCACCGCCTCGGGCTTTCTTT. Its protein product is CASRLRAPPRAFF.